Reported below is one T cell receptor (beta chain). Repertoires were generated with immunoSEQ multiplex PCR, while TCRdb's copy carries only in-frame clones and drops some. The sample carries approximately 170,000 clones, 70% to 90% recorded once. This sample was included in a study of blood T cell repertoires in COVID-19. The sequencing input was PBMCs or T cells enriched from blood (not recorded which). The TCR comes from a woman younger than 30 who had recovered from COVID-19.

CDR3: CASMEGNQPQHF. The CDR3 DNA reads TGTGCCAGCATGGAGGGCAATCAGCCCCAGCATTTT. The chain carries TRBV2 and TRBJ1-5; D unresolved. Germline CDR1 is SNHLY and CDR2 is FYNNEI. The CDR3 has 12 residues. Between the trimmed V and J ends, which lost 7 bases and 2 bases, there was a span of 6 bases.